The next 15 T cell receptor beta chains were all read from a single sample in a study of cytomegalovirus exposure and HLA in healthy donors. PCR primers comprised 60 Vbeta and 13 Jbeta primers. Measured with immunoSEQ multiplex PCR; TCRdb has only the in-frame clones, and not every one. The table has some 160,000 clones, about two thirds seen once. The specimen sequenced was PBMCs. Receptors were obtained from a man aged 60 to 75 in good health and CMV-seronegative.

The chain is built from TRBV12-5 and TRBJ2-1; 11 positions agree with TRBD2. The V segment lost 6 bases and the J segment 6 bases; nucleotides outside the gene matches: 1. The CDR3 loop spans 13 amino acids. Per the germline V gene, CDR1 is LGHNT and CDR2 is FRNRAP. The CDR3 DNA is TGTGCTAGTGGGACTAGCGGGACCAATGAGCAGTTCTTC. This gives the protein CASGTSGTNEQFF. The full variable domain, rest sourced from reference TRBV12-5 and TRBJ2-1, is DARVTQTPRHKVTEMGQEVTMRCQPILGHNTVFWYRQTMMQGLELLAYFRNRAPLDDSGMPKDRFSAEMPDATLATLKIQPSEPRDSAVYFCASGTSGTNEQFFGPGTRLTVL.

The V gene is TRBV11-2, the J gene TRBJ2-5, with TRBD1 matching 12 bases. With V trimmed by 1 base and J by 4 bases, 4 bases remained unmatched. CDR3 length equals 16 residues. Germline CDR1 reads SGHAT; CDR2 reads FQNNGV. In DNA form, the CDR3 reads TGTGCCAGCAGCTTAGGGGGACAGGGGGCGGGAGAGACCCAGTACTTC. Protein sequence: CASSLGGQGAGETQYF.

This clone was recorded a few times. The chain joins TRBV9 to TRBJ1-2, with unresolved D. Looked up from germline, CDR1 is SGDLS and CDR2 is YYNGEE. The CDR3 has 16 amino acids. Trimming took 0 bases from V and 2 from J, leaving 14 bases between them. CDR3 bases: TGTGCCAGCAGCGTAGAAGGACTTCACTCGAACTATGGCTACACCTTC. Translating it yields CASSVEGLHSNYGYTF.

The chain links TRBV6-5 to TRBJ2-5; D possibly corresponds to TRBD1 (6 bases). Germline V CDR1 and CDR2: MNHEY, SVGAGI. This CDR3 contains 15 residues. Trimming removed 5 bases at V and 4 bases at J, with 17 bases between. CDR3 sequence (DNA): TGTGCCAGCAGTCCAGAACAGGGATCAAGAGAGACCCAGTACTTC. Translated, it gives CASSPEQGSRETQYF.

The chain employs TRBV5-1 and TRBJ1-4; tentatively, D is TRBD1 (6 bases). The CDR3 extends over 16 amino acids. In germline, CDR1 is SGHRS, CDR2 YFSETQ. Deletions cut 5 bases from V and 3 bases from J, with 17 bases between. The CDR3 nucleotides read TGCGCCAGCAGTCGATCCCGGACAGCCCCTAATGAAAAACTGTTTTTT. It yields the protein CASSRSRTAPNEKLFF. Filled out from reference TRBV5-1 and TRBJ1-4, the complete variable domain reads KAGVTQTPRYLIKTRGQQVTLSCSPISGHRSVSWYQQTPGQGLQFLFEYFSETQRNKGNFPGRFSGRQFSNSRSEMNVSTLELGDSALYLCASSRSRTAPNEKLFFGSGTQLSVL.

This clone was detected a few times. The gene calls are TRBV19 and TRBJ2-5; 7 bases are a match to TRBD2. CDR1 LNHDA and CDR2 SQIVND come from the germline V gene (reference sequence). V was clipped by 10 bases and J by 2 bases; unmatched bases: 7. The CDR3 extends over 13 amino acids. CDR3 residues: CATSGTTQETQYF. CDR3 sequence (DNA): TGTGCCACCTCCGGGACTACACAAGAGACCCAGTACTTC.

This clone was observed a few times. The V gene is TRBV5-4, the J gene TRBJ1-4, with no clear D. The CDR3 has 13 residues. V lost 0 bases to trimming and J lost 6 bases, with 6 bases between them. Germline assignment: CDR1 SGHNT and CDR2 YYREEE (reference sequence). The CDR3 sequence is CASSLGVDEKLFF. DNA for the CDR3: TGTGCCAGCAGCTTGGGAGTGGATGAAAAACTGTTTTTT.

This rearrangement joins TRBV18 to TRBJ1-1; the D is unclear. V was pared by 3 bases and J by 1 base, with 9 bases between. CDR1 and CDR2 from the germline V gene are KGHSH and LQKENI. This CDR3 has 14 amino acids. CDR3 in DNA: TGTGCCAGCTCACCCTCCCGACAGAACACTGAAGCTTTCTTT. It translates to CASSPSRQNTEAFF.

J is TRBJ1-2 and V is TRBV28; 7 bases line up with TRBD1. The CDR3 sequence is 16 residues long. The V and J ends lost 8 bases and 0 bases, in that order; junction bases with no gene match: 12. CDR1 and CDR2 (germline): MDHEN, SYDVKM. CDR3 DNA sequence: TGTGCCAGCCTTGTTGGGACAGAATTAGCTAACTATGGCTACACCTTC. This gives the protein CASLVGTELANYGYTF.

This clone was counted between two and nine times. The CDR3 DNA reads TGTGCCAGCAGCCTGACAGGGGGGAATGAGCAGTTCTTC. This sequence encodes CASSLTGGNEQFF. This chain links TRBV5-8 with TRBJ2-1, with TRBD1 matching over 9 bases. Germline V gives CDR1 SGHTS, CDR2 YDEGEE. V gave up 4 bases and J gave up 7 bases; unmatched junction bases: 3. The CDR3 has 13 residues.

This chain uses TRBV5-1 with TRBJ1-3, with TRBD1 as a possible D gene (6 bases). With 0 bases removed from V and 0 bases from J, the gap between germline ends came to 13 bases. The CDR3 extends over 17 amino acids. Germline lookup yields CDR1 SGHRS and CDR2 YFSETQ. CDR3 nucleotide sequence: TGCGCCAGCAGCTTGGCCCCTTCAGGGGCCTCTGGAAACACCATATATTTT. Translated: CASSLAPSGASGNTIYF. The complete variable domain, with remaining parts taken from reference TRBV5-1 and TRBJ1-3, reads KAGVTQTPRYLIKTRGQQVTLSCSPISGHRSVSWYQQTPGQGLQFLFEYFSETQRNKGNFPGRFSGRQFSNSRSEMNVSTLELGDSALYLCASSLAPSGASGNTIYFGEGSWLTVV.

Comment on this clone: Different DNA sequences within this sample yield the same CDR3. The CDR3 sequence is CASSLGRDRVNTEAFF. As DNA, the CDR3 is TGCGCCAGCAGCTTGGGGCGGGACAGGGTAAACACTGAAGCTTTCTTT. The chain employs TRBV5-1 and TRBJ1-1; 9 bases match TRBD1. The germline V gene has CDR1 SGHRS and CDR2 YFSETQ. V lost 0 bases to trimming and J lost 2 bases; unmatched junction nucleotides: 5. CDR3 length equals 16 residues. Full variable domain (rest looked up from reference TRBV5-1 and TRBJ1-1): KAGVTQTPRYLIKTRGQQVTLSCSPISGHRSVSWYQQTPGQGLQFLFEYFSETQRNKGNFPGRFSGRQFSNSRSEMNVSTLELGDSALYLCASSLGRDRVNTEAFFGQGTRLTVV.

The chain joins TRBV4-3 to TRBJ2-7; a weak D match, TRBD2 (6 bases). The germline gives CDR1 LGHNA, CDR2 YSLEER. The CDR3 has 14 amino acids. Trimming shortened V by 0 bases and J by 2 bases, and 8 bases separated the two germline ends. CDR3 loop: CASSQDRETYEQYF. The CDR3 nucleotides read TGCGCCAGCAGCCAAGATCGGGAGACCTACGAGCAGTACTTC.

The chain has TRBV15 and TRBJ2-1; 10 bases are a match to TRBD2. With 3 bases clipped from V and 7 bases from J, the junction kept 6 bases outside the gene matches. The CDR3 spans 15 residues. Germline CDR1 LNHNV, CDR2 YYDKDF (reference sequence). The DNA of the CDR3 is TGTGCCACCAGCAGTTTGACTAGCGGGCTAAATGAGCAGTTCTTC. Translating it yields CATSSLTSGLNEQFF.

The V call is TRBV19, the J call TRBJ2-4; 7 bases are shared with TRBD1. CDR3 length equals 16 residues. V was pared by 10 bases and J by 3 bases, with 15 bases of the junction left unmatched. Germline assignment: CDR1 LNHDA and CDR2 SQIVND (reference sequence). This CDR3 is CATQADRLVGKNIQYF. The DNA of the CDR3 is TGTGCCACTCAGGCGGACAGGCTGGTAGGCAAAAACATTCAGTACTTC.